This T cell receptor (beta chain) was sequenced in a study of blood T cells in healthy people across ages. Study details: Per every two T cells, about one barcoded beta molecule was captured by template switching.

This clonotype was picked up one time. A J-beta primer mix and a sample-barcoded 5' primer were used in a second PCR of about 7 to 12 cycles. TCRdb independently ran MiXCR on the 5' RACE reads; one entry per CDR3 protein. The sample lists about 640,000 distinct CDR3 sequences, roughly 31% seen once, with roughly 14% in the top ten. Each donor's blood draw was roughly 9.5 milliliters of peripheral blood. Samples had at least 6 million PBMCs isolated from them. CDR1 and CDR2 from the germline V gene are MDHEN and SYDVKM. This CDR3 is built from 14 residues. The V and J ends lost 5 bases and 7 bases respectively, with 15 bases between them.

The sequenced material came from blood. The clonotype originates from a woman over 75 in good health. The genes are TRBV28 and TRBJ2-1; D is unresolved. Written as DNA, the CDR3 is TGTGCCAGCAGTCCCCCTCCAAGGCGGAATGAGCAGTTCTTC. This codes for CASSPPPRRNEQFF.